These T cell receptor beta chains were read from a single sample in a study of CD8 T cells in seronegative destructive rheumatoid arthritis. Profiled with immunoSEQ multiplex PCR; TCRdb holds only in-frame clones, not every one. The sample contains about 13,000 clones, roughly four fifths of which appear only once. Sequencing was performed on CD8+ T cells from blood. The receptor set was obtained from a woman aged 30-55 years with seronegative destructive rheumatoid arthritis. The CDR3 runs from the conserved cysteine through the conserved F or W.

cdr3_aa: CASSLSGEIRDTEAFF
v_call: TRBV7-9

cdr3_aa: CASSRWGLIVSTDTQYF
v_call: TRBV5-1

cdr3_aa: CASSLGGGQGPHNEQFF
v_call: TRBV7-9

cdr3_aa: CATSRDNSGANVLTF
v_call: TRBV15

cdr3_aa: CASSLYGQGKGYTF
v_call: TRBV28

cdr3_aa: CASSPRNRITSGGYTF
v_call: TRBV25-1

cdr3_aa: CASSLGKTFGADTQYF
v_call: TRBV11-2

cdr3_aa: CASSLVAGESTEAFF
v_call: TRBV7-6

cdr3_aa: CASSQVTTSGVNEQFF
v_call: TRBV4-1

cdr3_aa: CASMREGSEKLFF
v_call: TRBV2

cdr3_aa: CASREEDRGDEKLFF
v_call: TRBV6-1

cdr3_aa: CASSTGVSTDTQYF
v_call: TRBV28

cdr3_aa: CASSWEYLTDTQYF
v_call: TRBV5-1

cdr3_aa: CASTPNYNEQFF
v_call: TRBV19

cdr3_aa: CASRPAGGHEQFF
v_call: TRBV4-1

cdr3_aa: CASGTPNADTQYF
v_call: TRBV28

cdr3_aa: CASVSGGGGDTQYF
v_call: TRBV7-9

cdr3_aa: CASRGTGAYYEQYF
v_call: TRBV6-1

cdr3_aa: CSVAPGNTEAFF
v_call: TRBV29-1

cdr3_aa: CASSLGLAGGKGEQFF
v_call: TRBV7-3

cdr3_aa: CASSPVPTGEDYGYTF
v_call: TRBV27

cdr3_aa: CASRGVLLGMDGYTF
v_call: TRBV7-9

cdr3_aa: CASSLVRGGTEAFF
v_call: TRBV5-6

cdr3_aa: CASSPRTGADGYTF
v_call: TRBV5-1

cdr3_aa: CASSLGLAGAGSYNEQFF
v_call: TRBV7-8

cdr3_aa: CSVETANTGELFF
v_call: TRBV29-1

cdr3_aa: CASYYGSGQGRVKYTDTQYF
v_call: TRBV2

cdr3_aa: CASSFAEAFF
v_call: TRBV7-9